The entry below gives a single T cell receptor beta chain sequence along with its context. This specimen includes other DNA sequences encoding the same CDR3. TCRdb's table, derived via immunoSEQ multiplex PCR, lists solely in-frame clones and lacks some. The sample records about 2 million clones, roughly 96% being singletons. The data were taken from a study of shared clonotypes between healthy human individuals. Germline assignment: CDR1 SNHLY and CDR2 FYNNEI. The CDR3 totals 13 residues. The ends were cut back, 1 base at V and 2 bases at J, with 3 bases in the middle. Free of recent acute infections or vaccinations, the donors were healthy HIV-negative adults.

The sample comprised naive CD4+ T cells sorted from blood. Subset noted: CD45RA+ positively selected. The J gene is TRBJ1-5, the V gene TRBV2, with D unclear. The TCR sequence derives from a man in his late teens or twenties in good health. CDR3 residues: CASSEGRNQPQHF. CDR3 in DNA: TGTGCCAGCAGTGAAGGGCGCAATCAGCCCCAGCATTTT.